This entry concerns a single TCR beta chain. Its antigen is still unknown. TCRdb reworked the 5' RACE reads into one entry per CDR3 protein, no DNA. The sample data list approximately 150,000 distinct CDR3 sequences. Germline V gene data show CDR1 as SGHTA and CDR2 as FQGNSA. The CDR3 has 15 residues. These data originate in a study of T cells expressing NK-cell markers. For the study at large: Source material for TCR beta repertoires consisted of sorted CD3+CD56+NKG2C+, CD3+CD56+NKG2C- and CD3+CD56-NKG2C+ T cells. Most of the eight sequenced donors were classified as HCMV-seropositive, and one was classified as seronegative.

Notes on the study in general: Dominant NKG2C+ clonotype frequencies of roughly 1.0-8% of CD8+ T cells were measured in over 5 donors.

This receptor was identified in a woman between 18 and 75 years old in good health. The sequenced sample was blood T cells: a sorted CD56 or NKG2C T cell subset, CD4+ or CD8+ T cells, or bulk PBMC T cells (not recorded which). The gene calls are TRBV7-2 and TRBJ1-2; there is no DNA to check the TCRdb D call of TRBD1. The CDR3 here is CASSPPRQGVKGYTF.